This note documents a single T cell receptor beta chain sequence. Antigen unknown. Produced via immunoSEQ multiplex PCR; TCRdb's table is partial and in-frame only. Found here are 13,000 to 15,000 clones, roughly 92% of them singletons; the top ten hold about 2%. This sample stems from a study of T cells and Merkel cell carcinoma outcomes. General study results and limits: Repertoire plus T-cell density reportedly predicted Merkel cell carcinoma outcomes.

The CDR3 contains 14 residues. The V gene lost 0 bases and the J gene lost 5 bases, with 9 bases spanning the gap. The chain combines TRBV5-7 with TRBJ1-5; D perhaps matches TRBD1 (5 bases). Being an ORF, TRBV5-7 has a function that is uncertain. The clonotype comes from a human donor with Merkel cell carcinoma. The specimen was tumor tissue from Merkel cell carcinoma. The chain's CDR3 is CASSLAGGDQPQHF. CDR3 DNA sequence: TGTGCCAGCAGCTTGGCCGGAGGGGATCAGCCCCAGCATTTT.